Listed below are T cell receptor beta chains from one sample, sequenced in a study of T cells after yellow fever vaccination. One entry per CDR3 protein results from TCRdb running MiXCR on the 5' RACE reads. The sample shows roughly 60,000 distinct CDR3 sequences, roughly 6.9% of them seen only once. The sequences come from CD8+ T cells sorted from PBMCs, collected on the day of the first yellow fever vaccination. The receptors shown here come from a young man who received the YFV17D yellow fever vaccine. Each CDR3 is given with its conserved first and last residue. D genes are given only for firm matches. Size values are once, few and many counts, or a class for expanded clones, and some rows have none.

.	TRBJ1-1	TRBV4-1	many	16	TGCGCCAGCAGCCAAGAAACTTTGACTCTTTCAGATGAAGCTTTCTTT	CASSQETLTLSDEAFF
.	TRBJ2-4	TRBV5-4	many	14	TGTGCCAGCAGCCTAACTACCAACGGGGACATTCAGTACTTC	CASSLTTNGDIQYF
TRBD2	TRBJ2-7	TRBV7-9	few	15	TGTGCCAGCAGCTTAAAAGAGGCTAGCGGCTACGAGCAGTACTTC	CASSLKEASGYEQYF
TRBD2	TRBJ2-3	TRBV6-4	medium-sized	15	TGTGCCAGCAGTGACGGACTAGCTAGCACAGATACGCAGTATTTT	CASSDGLASTDTQYF
.	TRBJ2-2	TRBV6-2/TRBV6-3	.	14	TGTGCCAGCAGTTACCCAGGGGACACCGGGGAGCTGTTTTTT	CASSYPGDTGELFF
.	TRBJ2-1	TRBV9	.	16	TGTGCCAGCAGCGTAGGGGGGGGCCCCCTCAACAATGAGCAGTTCTTC	CASSVGGGPLNNEQFF
.	TRBJ2-5	TRBV12-3/TRBV12-4	few	13	TGTGCCAGCAGTTTGGGCGGATCCCTAACCCAGTACTTC	CASSLGGSLTQYF
.	TRBJ2-7	TRBV5-1	many	13	TGCGCCAGCAGCCACAGGGCGACCTACGAGCAGTACTTC	CASSHRATYEQYF
.	TRBJ2-2	TRBV6-4	many	13	TGTGCCAGCAGTGACGGGGAAACCGGGGAGCTGTTTTTT	CASSDGETGELFF
TRBD1	TRBJ2-2	TRBV4-3	many	15	TGCGCCAGCAGCCCTGGGACAGGGATCACCGGGGAGCTGTTTTTT	CASSPGTGITGELFF
.	TRBJ1-4	TRBV10-3	medium-sized	17	TGTGCCATCAGTGAGTCGACGCGGCACCCGTGGATTGAAAAACTGTTTTTT	CAISESTRHPWIEKLFF
.	TRBJ1-1	TRBV4-3	once	16	TGCGCCAGCAGCCAAGGACGGACATTCAAGAACACTGAAGCTTTCTTT	CASSQGRTFKNTEAFF
TRBD1	TRBJ2-3	TRBV7-9	many	13	TGTGCCGGGCTGAGGGGGCCCACAGATACGCAGTATTTT	CAGLRGPTDTQYF
.	TRBJ2-5	TRBV5-4	few	16	TGTGCCAGCAGCTTTGTAGGGGCGGGTGTCATGGAGACCCAGTACTTC	CASSFVGAGVMETQYF
.	TRBJ2-7	TRBV6-1	.	13	TGTGCCAGCAGCCCGGGAGATTCCTACGAGCAGTACTTC	CASSPGDSYEQYF
.	TRBJ2-2	TRBV7-7	.	14	TGTGCTAGCAGCTCTCGGTTGGGAACCGGGGAGCTGTTTTTT	CASSSRLGTGELFF
.	TRBJ1-4	TRBV7-2	.	15	TGTGCCAGCAGCTTAGTGGGACAAACTAATGAAAAACTGTTTTTT	CASSLVGQTNEKLFF
.	TRBJ2-1	TRBV5-1	few	15	TGCGCCAGCAGCGTAGGTCAGGGAGATTACAATGAGCAGTTCTTC	CASSVGQGDYNEQFF
.	TRBJ1-3	TRBV4-2	once	17	TGTGCCAGCAGCCAAGATTTCGGGAGCTGGAGAGGAAACACCATATATTTT	CASSQDFGSWRGNTIYF
.	TRBJ2-3	TRBV9	.	14	TGTGCCAGCAGCGTAGGCCGGACCACAGATACGCAGTATTTT	CASSVGRTTDTQYF
.	TRBJ1-5	TRBV10-3	.	13	TGTGCCATCCATAACAGTTCAAATCAGCCCCAGCATTTT	CAIHNSSNQPQHF
TRBD1	TRBJ2-2	TRBV5-4	many	15	TGTGCCAGCAGCTTGGGGACAGGGGGGACCGGGGAGCTGTTTTTT	CASSLGTGGTGELFF
.	TRBJ2-5	TRBV14	few	17	TGTGCCAGCAGCCTCCTGCAGGGGTACAGGGCGGAGGGGACCCAGTACTTC	CASSLLQGYRAEGTQYF
.	TRBJ1-1	TRBV28	many	17	TGTGCCAGCAGTTCCCTCCCCCTCAGGGTACTCAGGACTGAAGCTTTCTTT	CASSSLPLRVLRTEAFF
.	TRBJ2-3	TRBV27	many	14	TGTGCCAGCAGTTTAAGCCAAACCACAGATACGCAGTATTTT	CASSLSQTTDTQYF
.	TRBJ2-1	TRBV24-1	many	14	TGTGCCACCGGAACCGGACGCACCTACAATGAGCAGTTCTTC	CATGTGRTYNEQFF
.	TRBJ2-1	TRBV7-9	.	15	TGTGCCAGCAGCCGACAGGGACGGAGGGCTAATGAGCAGTTCTTC	CASSRQGRRANEQFF
TRBD1	TRBJ1-1	TRBV6-2/TRBV6-3	many	16	TGTGCCAGCAGTTACTCTCTAACAGGGGGATTTGTTATGGCTTTCTTT	CASSYSLTGGFVMAFF
.	TRBJ2-3	TRBV5-5	few	15	TGTGCCAGCAGCGCTAGCAGTTTACAGCCGGATACGCAGTATTTT	CASSASSLQPDTQYF
.	TRBJ2-5	TRBV4-2	many	13	TGTGCCAGCAGCCAAGAACCGATGGAGACCCAGTACTTC	CASSQEPMETQYF
.	TRBJ2-7	TRBV4-3	.	16	TGCGCCAGCAGCCAAGATAGAGGGATTAGCTCCTACGAGCAGTACTTC	CASSQDRGISSYEQYF
.	TRBJ2-1	TRBV4-3	.	15	TGCGCCAGCAGCCAAGCGGTAGGGACCTACAATGAGCAGTTCTTC	CASSQAVGTYNEQFF
.	TRBJ1-6	TRBV4-1	few	16	TGCGCCAGCAGCTGGAGGGGGGCGACAAAGAATTCACCCCTCCACTTT	CASSWRGATKNSPLHF
.	TRBJ1-2	TRBV11-2	many	13	TGTGCCAGCAGCTCCGGAACAGGGTCTGGCTACACCTTC	CASSSGTGSGYTF
TRBD1	TRBJ1-3	TRBV4-1	many	15	TGCGCCAGCAGCCAGGACAGGGTGCGCGGAAACACCATATATTTT	CASSQDRVRGNTIYF
.	TRBJ2-1	TRBV11-2	.	15	TGTGCCAGCAGCTTAAAAGGGAACCCCTACAATGAGCAGTTCTTC	CASSLKGNPYNEQFF